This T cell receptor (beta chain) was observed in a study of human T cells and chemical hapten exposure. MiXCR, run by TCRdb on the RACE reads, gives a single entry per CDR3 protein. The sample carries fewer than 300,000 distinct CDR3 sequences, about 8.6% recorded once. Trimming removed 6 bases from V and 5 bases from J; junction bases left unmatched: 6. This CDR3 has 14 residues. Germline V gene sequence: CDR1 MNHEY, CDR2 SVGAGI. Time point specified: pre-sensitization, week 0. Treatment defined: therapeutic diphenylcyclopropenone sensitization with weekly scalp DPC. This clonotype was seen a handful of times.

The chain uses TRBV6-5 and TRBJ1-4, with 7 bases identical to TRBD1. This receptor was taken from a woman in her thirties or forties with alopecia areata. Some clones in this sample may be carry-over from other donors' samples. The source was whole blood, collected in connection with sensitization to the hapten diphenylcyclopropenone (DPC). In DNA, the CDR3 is TGTGCCAGCAGAAATGACAGGGACAATGAAAAACTGTTTTTT. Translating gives CASRNDRDNEKLFF.